This T cell receptor (beta chain) stems from a study of blood T cell repertoires in COVID-19. Some clones are missing from TCRdb's copy, which holds only in-frame ones; the method was immunoSEQ multiplex PCR. The sample consists of 130,000 to 150,000 clones, more than 75% of them appearing once. Germline-derived CDR1 and CDR2 are SNHLY and FYNNEI. CDR3 size: 13 residues. With 11 bases removed from V and 3 bases from J, the gap between germline ends came to 16 bases. The sequenced sample consisted of peripheral blood. The rearrangement uses TRBV2 and TRBJ1-2; D gene uncertain. The sequence was collected from an older woman with COVID-19, enrolled during active disease. CDR3 nucleotides: TGTGCCGAGGGAGAGGGTTTGGACTATGGCTACACCTTC. Its translation is CAEGEGLDYGYTF.